Below, one T cell receptor beta chain is given with its context. Its antigen is as yet unknown. The PCR ran on 60 Vbeta and 13 Jbeta primers. Data came from immunoSEQ multiplex PCR; TCRdb stores just in-frame clones and leaves some out. The sample has around 140,000 clones; about four fifths are singletons. This specimen belongs to a study of cytomegalovirus exposure and HLA in healthy donors. Study conclusions and caveats: In a later analysis, common viral pathogens appeared linked to several of the most significant clusters. The authors judged a highly shared variant cluster likely a sequencing artifact. Per a prior analysis, the majority of TCR beta V segments were productive roughly 87% or roughly 30% of the time.

CDR3 length equals 16 residues. The trim removed 1 base at V and 5 bases at J, leaving 5 bases unmatched. The sequenced sample consisted of PBMCs. V is TRBV5-3 and J is TRBJ2-5; TRBD2 matches 13 bases. TRBV5-3 counts as an open reading frame of uncertain function. This clonotype was sampled from a woman aged 18-29 years in good health and CMV-seropositive. The CDR3 DNA reads TGTGCCAGAAGCTTGACGGGACTAGCGGGATACGAGACCCAGTACTTC. This translates into CARSLTGLAGYETQYF.